Listed below are T cell receptor beta chains from one sample, sequenced in a study of cytomegalovirus exposure and HLA in healthy donors. The data were produced by immunoSEQ multiplex PCR, yet TCRdb's version contains in-frame clones alone and is incomplete. Recorded for this sample: roughly 78,000 clones. Sample: PBMCs. The receptors come from a man aged 35 to 55 in good health and CMV-seronegative. The CDR3 runs from the conserved cysteine through the conserved F or W. A D gene is named only where the DNA matches it firmly. Clone size, where shown, is once, few, many, or a class for clones that have expanded.

CDR3 protein | CDR3 DNA | D gene | J gene | clone size | V gene
CASSHGGSGELFF | TGCGCCAGCAGCCATGGAGGGTCCGGGGAGCTGTTTTTT | - | TRBJ2-2 | - | TRBV4-3
CASSQVGGSSKNEQFF | TGCGCCAGCAGCCAAGTCGGTGGGAGTAGTAAGAATGAGCAGTTCTTC | - | TRBJ2-1 | - | TRBV4-1
CSGQGTYGYTF | TGCAGCGGACAGGGAACCTATGGCTACACCTTC | TRBD1 | TRBJ1-2 | - | TRBV29-1
CASSSAGGSYEQYF | TGTGCCAGCAGCTCCGCAGGGGGCTCCTACGAGCAGTACTTC | TRBD1 | TRBJ2-7 | - | TRBV11-3
CASSVRSDLTSGRLNEQFF | TGTGCCAGCAGCGTAAGGTCAGACCTGACTAGCGGGAGATTAAATGAGCAGTTCTTC | TRBD2 | TRBJ2-1 | - | TRBV9
CASSSQGMNTEAFF | TGTGCCAGCAGTTCGCAGGGGATGAACACTGAAGCTTTCTTT | - | TRBJ1-1 | - | TRBV6-5
CASSPTGTVNYGYTF | TGTGCCAGCAGTCCCACCGGGACTGTTAACTATGGCTACACCTTC | - | TRBJ1-2 | - | TRBV28
CASSQDRGDNSPLHF | TGCGCCAGCAGCCAAGACAGGGGGGACAATTCACCCCTCCACTTT | TRBD1 | TRBJ1-6 | - | TRBV4-3
CASSLGQGGIGELFF | TGTGCCAGCAGTCTTGGACAGGGAGGGATCGGGGAGCTGTTTTTT | - | TRBJ2-2 | - | TRBV7-9
CAWTTGEENTEAFF | TGTGCCTGGACAACGGGGGAGGAGAACACTGAAGCTTTCTTT | - | TRBJ1-1 | - | TRBV30
CASSSTSRTDTQYF | TGTGCCAGCAGCTCGACTAGCCGCACAGATACGCAGTATTTT | TRBD2 | TRBJ2-3 | - | TRBV5-4
CASQGRRGEAFF | TGTGCCAGCCAGGGCAGGCGGGGTGAAGCTTTCTTT | - | TRBJ1-1 | - | TRBV7-9
CASSIDSASGRNEQFF | TGTGCCAGTAGTATCGATTCGGCTAGCGGGAGGAATGAGCAGTTCTTC | TRBD2 | TRBJ2-1 | - | TRBV19
CASSPGAGSDTEAFF | TGTGCCAGCTCACCAGGGGCAGGCTCAGACACTGAAGCTTTCTTT | - | TRBJ1-1 | - | TRBV18
CASSEPEETQYF | TGTGCCAGCAGTGAACCGGAAGAGACCCAGTACTTC | - | TRBJ2-5 | - | TRBV25-1
CASSLRRQAMNTEAFF | TGTGCCAGCAGCTTGCGTCGACAGGCAATGAACACTGAAGCTTTCTTT | - | TRBJ1-1 | - | TRBV5-8
CASSQSLGGVGEKLFF | TGTGCCAGCAGCCAGTCCTTAGGGGGGGTCGGAGAAAAACTGTTTTTT | - | TRBJ1-4 | - | TRBV4-2
CASSHAGLNTEAFF | TGCGCCAGCAGCCACGCGGGACTGAACACTGAAGCTTTCTTT | - | TRBJ1-1 | - | TRBV4-1
CAWSVKGGKYF | TGTGCCTGGAGTGTGAAAGGAGGCAAGTACTTC | - | TRBJ2-7 | - | TRBV30
CASSPISYEQYF | TGTGCCAGCAGTCCCATCTCCTACGAGCAGTACTTC | - | TRBJ2-7 | - | TRBV28
CAVMGGNYGYTF | TGTGCCGTGATGGGGGGAAACTATGGCTACACCTTC | - | TRBJ1-2 | - | TRBV6-5
CASSFRAGGRMNEQFF | TGCGCCAGCAGCTTTAGGGCGGGGGGTCGTATGAATGAGCAGTTCTTC | TRBD2 | TRBJ2-1 | - | TRBV5-1
CASRILGQREAGELFF | TGTGCCAGCAGGATTCTTGGACAAAGGGAGGCCGGGGAGCTGTTTTTT | - | TRBJ2-2 | - | TRBV28
CASSQGGREAFF | TGCGCCAGCAGCCAAGGGGGTCGGGAGGCTTTCTTT | - | TRBJ1-1 | - | TRBV4-3
CASSPGGGGETQYF | TGTGCCAGCAGCCCCGGCGGGGGAGGAGAGACCCAGTACTTC | TRBD2 | TRBJ2-5 | - | TRBV7-6
CASSQDPVGGMDTGELFF | TGCGCCAGCAGCCAAGATCCAGTTGGGGGGATGGACACCGGGGAGCTGTTTTTT | - | TRBJ2-2 | - | TRBV4-1
CASSPRYARTGDSPLHF | TGCGCCAGCAGCCCCCGTTACGCCCGGACAGGGGATTCACCCCTCCACTTT | TRBD1 | TRBJ1-6 | - | TRBV5-1
CATSGSSYEQYF | TGTGCCACCTCCGGTTCATCATACGAGCAGTACTTC | - | TRBJ2-7 | - | TRBV10-3
CASSQDLDRGITF | TGTGCCAGCAGCCAAGACCTTGACAGGGGTATCACCTTC | TRBD1 | TRBJ1-2 | - | TRBV4-2
CASSQTSGQGSGNTIYF | TGTGCCAGCAGCCAAACCTCGGGACAGGGCTCTGGAAACACCATATATTTT | TRBD1 | TRBJ1-3 | medium-sized | TRBV7-9
CASSSTGSQETQYF | TGTGCCAGTAGTTCGACCGGGTCTCAAGAGACCCAGTACTTC | - | TRBJ2-5 | - | TRBV19
CARLTGGAGETQYF | TGTGCGAGGCTGACAGGGGGCGCGGGGGAGACCCAGTACTTC | TRBD1 | TRBJ2-5 | - | TRBV28
CASSLVGDTEAFF | TGTGCCAGCAGCTTAGTAGGGGACACTGAAGCTTTCTTT | - | TRBJ1-1 | - | TRBV11-2
CASSPRTGEETQYF | TGTGCCAGCAGCCCCAGGACAGGCGAGGAGACCCAGTACTTC | TRBD1 | TRBJ2-5 | - | TRBV7-9
CASSLDLFTGELFF | TGCGCCAGCAGCTTGGATCTCTTTACCGGGGAGCTGTTTTTT | - | TRBJ2-2 | - | TRBV5-1
CASRPGLPSYNEQFF | TGTGCCAGCAGGCCTGGACTCCCCTCCTACAATGAGCAGTTCTTC | - | TRBJ2-1 | - | TRBV5-4
CASSLSGRSQETQYF | TGTGCCAGTAGTCTTAGCGGGAGGAGTCAAGAGACCCAGTACTTC | TRBD2 | TRBJ2-5 | - | TRBV19
CASSLAGLTSSPQHF | TGTGCCAGCAGCTTAGCGGGCCTTACCTCGTCGCCCCAGCATTTT | - | TRBJ1-5 | - | TRBV7-9
CASSLQGRSPLHF | TGTGCCAGCAGTTTACAGGGAAGGTCACCCCTCCACTTT | - | TRBJ1-6 | - | TRBV27
CASSLGRGTIDTQYF | TGCGCCAGCAGCTTGGGTCGGGGGACGATTGATACGCAGTATTTT | - | TRBJ2-3 | - | TRBV5-1
CASSEGGFTEAFF | TGCGCCAGCAGCGAGGGGGGGTTTACTGAAGCTTTCTTT | - | TRBJ1-1 | - | TRBV5-1
CASSESGLGLSNEQFF | TGCGCCAGCAGTGAGTCGGGGCTGGGGCTGTCCAATGAGCAGTTCTTC | - | TRBJ2-1 | - | TRBV10-2
CAWSVMNTGELFF | TGTGCCTGGAGTGTTATGAACACCGGGGAGCTGTTTTTT | - | TRBJ2-2 | - | TRBV30
CASSAPRELPNTGELFF | TGTGCCAGCAGCGCCCCGAGGGAACTCCCGAACACCGGGGAGCTGTTTTTT | - | TRBJ2-2 | - | TRBV9
CSGAANEKLFF | TGCAGTGGTGCGGCTAATGAAAAACTGTTTTTT | - | TRBJ1-4 | - | TRBV20-1
CASSNTGTLQNGYTF | TGTGCCAGCAGCAACACAGGCACACTACAGAATGGCTACACCTTC | - | TRBJ1-2 | - | TRBV6-5
CASSPDRASETFF | TGTGCCAGCAGCCCGGACAGGGCCTCTGAAACTTTCTTT | TRBD1 | TRBJ1-1 | - | TRBV5-6
CASSLTGQGSYEQYF | TGTGCCAGCAGCTTAACGGGACAGGGCTCCTACGAGCAGTACTTC | TRBD1 | TRBJ2-7 | - | TRBV7-9
CASSLLDQAFF | TGTGCCAGTAGTCTGTTAGATCAAGCTTTCTTT | - | TRBJ1-1 | - | TRBV19
CASSEPFRVEQFF | TGTGCCAGCAGTGAGCCCTTTCGCGTTGAGCAGTTCTTC | - | TRBJ2-1 | medium-sized | TRBV2
CASSSVPLNNEKLFF | TGCGCCAGCAGCTCCGTCCCACTAAATAATGAAAAACTGTTTTTT | - | TRBJ1-4 | - | TRBV5-1
CASSPPGGTEAFF | TGCGCCAGCAGCCCCCCCGGGGGGACTGAAGCTTTCTTT | - | TRBJ1-1 | - | TRBV5-1
CASGRAGGTDTQYF | TGCGCCAGCGGGCGGGCGGGCGGCACAGATACGCAGTATTTT | - | TRBJ2-3 | - | TRBV4-3
CASSPWTSAHEQYF | TGTGCCAGCTCACCATGGACTAGCGCCCACGAGCAGTACTTC | TRBD2 | TRBJ2-7 | - | TRBV18
CASSPGVVNEQFF | TGTGCCAGTTCGCCGGGAGTGGTAAATGAGCAGTTCTTC | - | TRBJ2-1 | - | TRBV19
CASRPSSSSGGPYEQYF | TGTGCCAGCAGGCCATCCTCTTCGTCAGGGGGTCCCTACGAGCAGTACTTC | TRBD1 | TRBJ2-7 | - | TRBV4-2
CASSLGQSYEQYF | TGCGCCAGCAGCCTGGGACAGAGTTACGAGCAGTACTTC | TRBD1 | TRBJ2-7 | - | TRBV5-1
CASSRTQGGDGYTF | TGCGCCAGCAGCCGCACACAGGGGGGGGATGGCTACACCTTC | TRBD1 | TRBJ1-2 | - | TRBV5-1